One and the same sample provided the 17 T cell receptor beta chains below, sequenced in a study of shared clonotypes between healthy human individuals. TCRdb's table, derived via immunoSEQ multiplex PCR, lists solely in-frame clones and lacks some. The table includes more than 2,000,000 clones, just over 90% detected once. The sample comprised naive CD4+ T cells sorted from blood. The subset was: CD45RA+ positively selected. These receptors all stem from a young man in good health.

The chain uses TRBV10-3 and TRBJ2-7; 9 nucleotides match TRBD2. Germline V gene sequence: CDR1 ENHRY, CDR2 SYGVKD. The CDR3 totals 16 residues. The junction had 4 bases not matched to a gene; V was cut back by 0 bases and J by 1 base. In DNA, the CDR3 is TGTGCCATCAGTGAGTCGTGGCTAGCGGGGTCCTACGAGCAGTACTTC. Translation gives CAISESWLAGSYEQYF.

The CDR3 is CASSQGQGMGTDTQYF. CDR3 DNA sequence: TGTGCCAGCAGCCAGGGACAGGGAATGGGCACAGATACGCAGTATTTT. The rearrangement links TRBV7-9 to TRBJ2-3; 9 bases line up with TRBD1. Germline values: CDR1 SEHNR, CDR2 FQNEAQ (reference sequence). The CDR3 loop spans 16 amino acids. J gave up 1 base and V 5 bases, and 7 bases lay outside the gene matches.

V usage is TRBV6-1 and J usage is TRBJ1-5; 7 bases are shared with TRBD1. After removal of 0 bases from V and 6 bases from J, the junction contained 8 bases not matched to a gene. This CDR3 has 16 residues. Germline values: CDR1 MNHNS, CDR2 SASEGT. CDR3 loop: CASSEALRQGSQPQHF. The DNA for the CDR3 is TGTGCCAGCAGTGAAGCGCTTAGACAGGGCTCTCAGCCCCAGCATTTT.

This clone has only one observation. The chain links TRBV7-9 to TRBJ1-3; 7 bases are a match to TRBD1. This CDR3 is built from 16 residues. Per germline, CDR1 SEHNR and CDR2 FQNEAQ (reference sequence). Trimming removed 5 bases from V and 3 bases from J; junction bases left unmatched: 10. CDR3 residues: CASSALLGGGGNTIYF. The CDR3 DNA is TGTGCCAGCAGCGCCCTTTTAGGGGGCGGTGGAAACACCATATATTTT. Looking up the rest from reference TRBV7-9 and TRBJ1-3 gives the full variable domain: DTGVSQNPRHKITKRGQNVTFRCDPISEHNRLYWYRQTLGQGPEFLTYFQNEAQLEKSRLLSDRFSAERPKGSFSTLEIQRTEQGDSAMYLCASSALLGGGGNTIYFGEGSWLTVV.

This clone was recorded once. The sample holds other DNA sequences that translate to the same CDR3. This sequence joins TRBV18 and TRBJ2-7; D might be TRBD1 (6 bases). Between the trimmed V and J ends, which lost 2 bases and 0 bases, there was a span of 11 bases. Germline V CDR1 and CDR2: KGHSH, LQKENI. The CDR3 extends over 15 amino acids. DNA for the CDR3: TGTGCCAGCTCACCAGGACAGAGGAGCTCCTACGAGCAGTACTTC. This codes for CASSPGQRSSYEQYF.

This clone was found a few times. The gene calls are TRBV19 and TRBJ1-6; D perhaps matches TRBD1 (6 bases). The CDR3 extends over 18 amino acids. The germline CDR1 and CDR2 sequences are LNHDA and SQIVND (reference sequence). Trimming stripped 6 bases from V and 4 bases from J, with 22 bases between. CDR3 sequence (DNA): TGTGCCAGTAGAGACGGGACACAAGGCAGGTCGTATAATTCACCCCTCCACTTT. Its protein product is CASRDGTQGRSYNSPLHF.

On this clone: The sample carries other DNA sequences with the same CDR3. The V and J genes are TRBV18 and TRBJ2-3; 9 bases are a match to TRBD1. This CDR3 has 16 residues. After removal of 3 bases from V and 0 bases from J, the junction contained 4 bases not matched to a gene. The V gene's germline CDR1 is KGHSH and CDR2 LQKENI. CDR3 in amino acids: CASSPGTGSSTDTQYF. The CDR3 DNA is TGTGCCAGCTCACCCGGGACAGGGAGTAGCACAGATACGCAGTATTTT.

The V call is TRBV5-6, the J call TRBJ2-7; TRBD1 aligns across 10 bases. The CDR3 is 15 residues long. J lost 6 bases, V lost 2 bases, and 8 bases had no gene match. Germline V gene sequence: CDR1 SGHDT, CDR2 YYEEEE. The CDR3 DNA is TGTGCCAGCAGCTTCCGGGACAGGGGACAGGGCGAGCAGTACTTC. Protein product: CASSFRDRGQGEQYF.

The J gene is TRBJ2-7, the V gene TRBV19, with D hard to call. The CDR3 loop spans 16 amino acids. Looked up from germline, CDR1 is LNHDA and CDR2 is SQIVND (reference sequence). Trimming shortened V by 4 bases and J by 0 bases, and 16 bases separated the two germline ends. CDR3 nucleotide sequence: TGTGCCAGTAGTACAACTGACTTAAAAGACTCCTACGAGCAGTACTTC. Protein sequence: CASSTTDLKDSYEQYF.

The V call is TRBV9, the J call TRBJ2-5; no clear D. Germline V gene data show CDR1 as SGDLS and CDR2 as YYNGEE. Trimming removed 4 bases from V and 5 bases from J, with 15 bases in between. The CDR3 is made up of 14 amino acids. The CDR3 DNA reads TGTGCCAGCAGCCCTACTCCGGGCAGGGAGACCCAGTACTTC. This gives the protein CASSPTPGRETQYF. Full variable domain (rest looked up from reference TRBV9 and TRBJ2-5): DSGVTQTPKHLITATGQRVTLRCSPRSGDLSVYWYQQSLDQGLQFLIQYYNGEERAKGNILERFSAQQFPDLHSELNLSSLELGDSALYFCASSPTPGRETQYFGPGTRLLVL.

V gene TRBV5-1 combines with J gene TRBJ1-4; D not certain. With 0 bases removed from V and 6 bases from J, the gap between germline ends came to 12 bases. This CDR3 is built from 15 residues. Germline CDR1 SGHRS, CDR2 YFSETQ. CDR3 in amino acids: CASSLAAVGDEKLFF. CDR3 sequence (DNA): TGCGCCAGCAGCTTGGCCGCTGTCGGCGATGAAAAACTGTTTTTT.

The chain joins TRBV7-9 to TRBJ2-5, with TRBD2 as a possible D gene (7 bases). The V end was cut by 7 bases, the J end by 2 bases, with 17 bases between. The CDR3 sequence is 15 residues long. Germline CDR1 SEHNR, CDR2 FQNEAQ (reference sequence). The CDR3 coding sequence is TGTGCCAGCACCCTAGGGGGGAGGGGGCAAGAGACCCAGTACTTC. Translated, it gives CASTLGGRGQETQYF. Full variable domain (missing parts from reference TRBV7-9 and TRBJ2-5): DTGVSQNPRHKITKRGQNVTFRCDPISEHNRLYWYRQTLGQGPEFLTYFQNEAQLEKSRLLSDRFSAERPKGSFSTLEIQRTEQGDSAMYLCASTLGGRGQETQYFGPGTRLLVL.

V and J are TRBV5-6 and TRBJ1-6, with D possibly TRBD1 on 6 matching bases. With 1 base removed from V and 6 bases from J, the gap between germline ends came to 11 bases. The CDR3 is made up of 15 amino acids. CDR1 and CDR2 (germline): SGHDT, YYEEEE. The CDR3 sequence: CASSLMGTPNSPLHF. The CDR3 DNA is TGTGCCAGCAGCTTGATGGGGACACCTAATTCACCCCTCCACTTT. The variable domain in full, completed from reference TRBV5-6 and TRBJ1-6, reads DAGVTQSPTHLIKTRGQQVTLRCSPKSGHDTVSWYQQALGQGPQFIFQYYEEEERQRGNFPDRFSGHQFPNYSSELNVNALLLGDSALYLCASSLMGTPNSPLHFGNGTRLTVT.

V and J are TRBV28 and TRBJ2-3; 8 nucleotides line up with TRBD2. Germline CDR1 MDHEN, CDR2 SYDVKM. The CDR3 runs to 16 residues. The ends lost 0 bases at V and 2 bases at J; junction bases unmatched: 4. The CDR3: CASSLWSGGYTDTQYF. CDR3 nucleotide sequence: TGTGCCAGCAGTTTATGGAGCGGGGGTTACACAGATACGCAGTATTTT.

This clone is a singleton in its sample. The genes are TRBV5-6 and TRBJ2-7; D unclear. Deletions cut 0 bases from V and 5 bases from J, with 18 bases between. CDR3 length: 16 residues. Germline assignment: CDR1 SGHDT and CDR2 YYEEEE. This CDR3 is CASSLGLGAILNEQYF. The CDR3 nucleotides are TGTGCCAGCAGCTTGGGCTTGGGTGCGATCCTAAACGAGCAGTACTTC.

V usage is TRBV7-6 and J usage is TRBJ2-5; D could derive from TRBD1 or TRBD2 (5 bases each). Near its end, the DNA agrees better with TRBJ2-7, so the J call may be wrong. The CDR3 consists of 16 residues. The V gene's germline CDR1 is SGHVS and CDR2 FNYEAQ. The CDR3 here is CASSPNWVGTNYEQYF. CDR3 nucleotide sequence: TGTGCCAGCAGCCCGAATTGGGTCGGGACGAACTACGAGCAGTACTTC.

This rearrangement joins TRBV21-1 to TRBJ1-5. TRBV21-1 is an annotated pseudogene. The CDR3 extends over 15 amino acids. CDR3 in amino acids: CASSKRGVGHQPQHF. The CDR3 DNA reads as TGTGCCAGCAGCAAACGAGGGGTAGGGCATCAGCCCCAGCATTTT.